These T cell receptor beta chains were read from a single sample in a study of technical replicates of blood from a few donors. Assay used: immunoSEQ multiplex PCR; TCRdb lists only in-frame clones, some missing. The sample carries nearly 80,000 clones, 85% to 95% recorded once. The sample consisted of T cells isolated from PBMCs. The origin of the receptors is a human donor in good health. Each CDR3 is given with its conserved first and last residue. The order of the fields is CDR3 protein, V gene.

CDR3aa: CASSADRVRDGYTF
v_gene: TRBV2

CDR3aa: CASSGQGDNEQFF
v_gene: TRBV6-6

CDR3aa: CASSPGGLAGLIEQFF
v_gene: TRBV9

CDR3aa: CASGDVGQSGTEAFF
v_gene: TRBV25-1

CDR3aa: CASRSSGSFHNEQFF
v_gene: TRBV7-3

CDR3aa: CASSRASMETQYF
v_gene: TRBV28

CDR3aa: CATSRQGPYEQYF
v_gene: TRBV15

CDR3aa: CSVELGIGQNYEQYF
v_gene: TRBV29-1

CDR3aa: CSVEANSQETQYF
v_gene: TRBV29-1

CDR3aa: CASSGRQGQNYEQYF
v_gene: TRBV9

CDR3aa: CASSEAPRGWYEQYF
v_gene: TRBV2

CDR3aa: CASSDRGQGGNQPQHF
v_gene: TRBV19

CDR3aa: CASSVGTQPLNIQYF
v_gene: TRBV9

CDR3aa: CASSLLSGTQETQYF
v_gene: TRBV5-1

CDR3aa: CAWSDPGGPRYGYTF
v_gene: TRBV30

CDR3aa: CASSLGTGLNTEAFF
v_gene: TRBV7-2

CDR3aa: CASSLSRSGELFF
v_gene: TRBV7-3